Sequencing of this TCR beta chain was carried out in a study of cytomegalovirus exposure and HLA in healthy donors. Some clones are missing from TCRdb's copy, which holds only in-frame ones; the method was immunoSEQ multiplex PCR. In the table there are 150,000 to 250,000 clones, around 84% of which are singletons. General study findings and limits: Published work reported that the classifier diagnosed cytomegalovirus status with high specificity and sensitivity.

Concerning this clone: Its specificity is unknown.

The V and J ends lost 5 bases and 7 bases, in that order; junction bases with no gene match: 10. The CDR3 extends over 15 amino acids. Germline CDR1 is MNHEY and CDR2 is SVGAGI. The TCR sequence derives from a woman aged 25-40 years in good health and CMV-seropositive. The chain recombines TRBV6-5 with TRBJ2-2; 7 nucleotides align to TRBD1. The source material was PBMCs. CDR3 in DNA: TGTGCCAGCAGTACAGGGGATAGAAATGGCGGGGAGCTGTTTTTT. Translated, it gives CASSTGDRNGGELFF.